This is a list of T cell receptor beta chains from one sample in a study of a mutant IDH1 vaccine in newly diagnosed glioma. TCRdb's table, derived via immunoSEQ multiplex PCR, lists solely in-frame clones and lacks some. The sample yields around 78,000 clones, 85% seen once. The antigens for these receptors are not known. The sequencing here drew on PBMCs, taken from a glioma patient whose treatment included an IDH1 peptide vaccine. All receptors derive from a man in his thirties or forties with glioma. Some clones in this sample may be carry-over from other donors' samples. Each CDR3 is given with its conserved first and last residue. The D gene is left open where the match is weak. Size is stated for part of the rows, as once, few or many counts, or as a class when the clone is expanded.

j_call v_call clone_size d_call cdr3_aa cdr3_nt
TRBJ1-6 TRBV14 - - CASSQGRFNSPLHF TGTGCCAGCAGCCAAGGACGATTTAATTCACCCCTCCACTTT
TRBJ2-5 TRBV28 - TRBD2 CASSFAGEQETQYF TGTGCCAGCAGTTTTGCGGGGGAACAAGAGACCCAGTACTTC
TRBJ2-1 TRBV5-5 once - CASSFDRYNEQFF TGTGCCAGCAGCTTTGACAGATACAATGAGCAGTTCTTC
TRBJ2-1 TRBV7-2 - TRBD2 CASSSDRAGGQFF TGTGCCAGCAGCTCCGATCGAGCGGGGGGGCAGTTCTTC
TRBJ1-3 TRBV5-1 - TRBD1 CASSLGQGAYGNTIYF TGCGCCAGCAGCTTGGGACAGGGGGCCTATGGAAACACCATATATTTT
TRBJ1-4 TRBV7-9 - - CASSLMGEKLFF TGTGCCAGCAGCTTAATGGGGGAAAAACTGTTTTTT
TRBJ2-2 TRBV7-2 - - CASSLYHTGELFF TGTGCCAGCAGCTTATACCACACCGGGGAGCTGTTTTTT
TRBJ1-2 TRBV14 - - CASSQGQGWHGYTF TGTGCCAGCAGCCAAGGGCAGGGGTGGCATGGCTACACCTTC
TRBJ2-5 TRBV5-1 - - CASSLDPPGSEETQYF TGCGCCAGCAGCTTGGATCCCCCTGGGTCCGAGGAGACCCAGTACTTC
TRBJ2-3 TRBV27 - - CASSSEFPRRQADTQYF TGTGCCAGCAGTTCAGAATTCCCTAGAAGACAGGCAGATACGCAGTATTTT
TRBJ2-7 TRBV11-2 - - CASSLPLGRGYF TGTGCCAGCAGCTTACCTCTGGGAAGGGGGTACTTC
TRBJ2-6 TRBV2 - - CASSLFQDGGPGANVLTF TGTGCCAGCAGTTTGTTTCAGGACGGTGGGCCTGGGGCCAACGTCCTGACTTTC
TRBJ1-4 TRBV30 few - CALRIKGQSEKLFF TGTGCCTTGAGAATAAAGGGGCAGAGTGAAAAACTGTTTTTT
TRBJ2-7 TRBV9 - - CASSVGLSYEQYF TGTGCCAGCAGCGTAGGCCTTTCCTACGAGCAGTACTTC
TRBJ1-2 TRBV14 few - CASSRVNYGYTF TGTGCCAGCAGCCGGGTTAACTATGGCTACACCTTC
TRBJ2-3 TRBV5-6 - TRBD2 CASSLWGTSGMADTQYF TGTGCCAGCAGCCTCTGGGGGACTAGCGGGATGGCAGATACGCAGTATTTT
TRBJ1-5 TRBV28 - TRBD1 CASSLGGAGDYSNQPQHF TGTGCCAGCAGCCTAGGGGGCGCAGGGGATTATAGCAATCAGCCCCAGCATTTT
TRBJ1-2 TRBV7-2 - TRBD1 CASSSDRDYGYTF TGTGCCAGCAGCTCCGACAGGGACTATGGCTACACCTTC
TRBJ2-3 TRBV19 - - CASKGGGHPSTDTQYF TGTGCCAGTAAGGGTGGGGGACACCCTAGCACGGATACGCAGTATTTT
TRBJ2-3 TRBV7-8 - - CASSLMEYQQIASDTQYF TGTGCCAGCAGCTTAATGGAGTACCAACAGATTGCTTCAGATACGCAGTATTTT
TRBJ1-1 TRBV18 - TRBD1 CASSRTGGTEAFF TGTGCCAGCTCAAGGACAGGGGGCACTGAAGCTTTCTTT
TRBJ1-3 TRBV4-1 - TRBD1 CASSQPTGNIGNTIYF TGCGCCAGCAGCCAACCGACAGGGAACATTGGAAACACCATATATTTT
TRBJ2-1 TRBV11-1 - - CASSSAGRHNEQFF TGTGCCAGCAGCTCCGCGGGCAGACACAATGAGCAGTTCTTC